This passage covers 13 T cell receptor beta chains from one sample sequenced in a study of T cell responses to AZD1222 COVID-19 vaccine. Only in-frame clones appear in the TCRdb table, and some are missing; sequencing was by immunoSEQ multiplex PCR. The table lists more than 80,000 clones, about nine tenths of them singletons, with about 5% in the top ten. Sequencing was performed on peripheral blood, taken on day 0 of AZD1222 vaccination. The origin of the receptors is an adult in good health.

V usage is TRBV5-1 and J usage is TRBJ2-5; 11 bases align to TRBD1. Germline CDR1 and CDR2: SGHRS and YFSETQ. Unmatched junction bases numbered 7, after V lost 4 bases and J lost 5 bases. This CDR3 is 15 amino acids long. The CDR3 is CASSGGQGAWETQYF. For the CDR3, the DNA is TGCGCCAGCAGCGGAGGACAGGGGGCCTGGGAGACCCAGTACTTC.

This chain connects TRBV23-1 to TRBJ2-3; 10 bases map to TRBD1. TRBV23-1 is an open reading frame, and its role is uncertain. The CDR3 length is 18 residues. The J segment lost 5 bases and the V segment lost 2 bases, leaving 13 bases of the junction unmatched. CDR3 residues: CASSQPTLTGGGKDTQYF. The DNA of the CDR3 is TGCGCCAGCAGTCAACCGACCTTGACAGGGGGCGGAAAAGATACGCAGTATTTT.

The CDR3 protein is CASSSRQGTGELFF. For the CDR3, the DNA is TGTGCCAGCAGCTCACGACAGGGAACCGGGGAGCTGTTTTTT. The rearrangement uses TRBV5-5 and TRBJ2-2, with 7 bases matching TRBD1. V was pared by 3 bases and J by 5 bases, with 4 bases of the junction left unmatched. Germline V lookup: CDR1 SGHKS, CDR2 YYEKEE (reference sequence). The CDR3 runs 14 residues.

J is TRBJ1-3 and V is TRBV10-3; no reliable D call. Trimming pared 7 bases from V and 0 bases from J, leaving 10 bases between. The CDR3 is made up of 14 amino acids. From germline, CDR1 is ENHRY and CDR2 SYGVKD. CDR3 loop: CAITRHISGNTIYF. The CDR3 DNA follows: TGTGCCATCACCAGACATATCTCTGGAAACACCATATATTTT.

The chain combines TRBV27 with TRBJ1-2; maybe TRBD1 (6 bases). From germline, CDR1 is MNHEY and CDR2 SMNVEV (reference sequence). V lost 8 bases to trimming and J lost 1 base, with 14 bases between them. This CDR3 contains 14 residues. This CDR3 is CASGGRTLNYGYTF. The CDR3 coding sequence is TGTGCCAGCGGGGGCAGGACTCTTAACTATGGCTACACCTTC.

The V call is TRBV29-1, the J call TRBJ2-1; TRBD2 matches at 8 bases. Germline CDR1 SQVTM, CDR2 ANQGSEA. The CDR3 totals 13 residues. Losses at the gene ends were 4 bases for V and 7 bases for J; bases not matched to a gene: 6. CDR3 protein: CSVAGLGGNEQFF. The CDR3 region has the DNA TGCAGCGTTGCGGGACTAGGGGGGAATGAGCAGTTCTTC.

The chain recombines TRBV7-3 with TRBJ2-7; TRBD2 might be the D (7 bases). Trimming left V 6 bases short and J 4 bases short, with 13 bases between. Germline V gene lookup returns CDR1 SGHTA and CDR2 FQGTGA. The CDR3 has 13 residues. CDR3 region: CASSARGGYEQYF. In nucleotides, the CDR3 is TGTGCCAGCAGTGCAAGGGGGGGTTACGAGCAGTACTTC.

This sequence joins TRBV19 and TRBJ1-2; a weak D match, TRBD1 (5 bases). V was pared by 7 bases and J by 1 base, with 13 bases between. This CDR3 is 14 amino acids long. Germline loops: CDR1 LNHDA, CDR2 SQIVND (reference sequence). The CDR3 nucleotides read TGTGCCAGTACCGGGACCGCGTATAACTATGGCTACACCTTC. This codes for CASTGTAYNYGYTF.

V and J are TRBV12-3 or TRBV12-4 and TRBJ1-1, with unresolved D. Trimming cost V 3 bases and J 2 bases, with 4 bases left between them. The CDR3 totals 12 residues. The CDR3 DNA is TGTGCCAGCAGTTTTTACAACACTGAAGCTTTCTTT. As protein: CASSFYNTEAFF.

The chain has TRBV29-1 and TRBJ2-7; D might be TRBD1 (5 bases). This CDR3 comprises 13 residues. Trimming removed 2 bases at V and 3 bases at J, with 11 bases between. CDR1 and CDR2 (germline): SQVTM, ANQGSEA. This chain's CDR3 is CSVEQGKGYEQYF. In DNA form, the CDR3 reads TGCAGCGTTGAACAGGGAAAGGGCTACGAGCAGTACTTC.

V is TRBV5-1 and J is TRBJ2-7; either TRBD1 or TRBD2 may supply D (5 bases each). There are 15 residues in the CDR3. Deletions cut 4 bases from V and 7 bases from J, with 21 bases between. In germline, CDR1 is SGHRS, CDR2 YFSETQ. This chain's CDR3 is CASSPGWGLPTEQYF. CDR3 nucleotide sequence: TGCGCCAGCAGCCCGGGGTGGGGGTTACCTACGGAGCAGTACTTC.

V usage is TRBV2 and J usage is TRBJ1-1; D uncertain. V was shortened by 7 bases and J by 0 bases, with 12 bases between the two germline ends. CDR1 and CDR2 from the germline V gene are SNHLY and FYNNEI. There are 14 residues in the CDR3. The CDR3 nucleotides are TGTGCCAGCATAAGACCAGGAGTGAACACTGAAGCTTTCTTT. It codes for CASIRPGVNTEAFF.

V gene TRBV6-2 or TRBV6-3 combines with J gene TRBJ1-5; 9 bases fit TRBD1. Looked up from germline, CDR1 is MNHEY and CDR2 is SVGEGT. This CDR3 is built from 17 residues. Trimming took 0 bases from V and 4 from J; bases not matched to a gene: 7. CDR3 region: CASSYSRTGAKNQPQHF. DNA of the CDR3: TGTGCCAGCAGTTACTCACGGACAGGGGCTAAAAATCAGCCCCAGCATTTT.